This T cell receptor (beta chain) was observed in a study of T cell responses to AZD1222 COVID-19 vaccine (dated by TCRdb to about 2021). About the study as a whole: TCR sequencing covered about 230 trial participants: some 210 given two doses of AZD1222 and about 26 given two doses of MenACWY control vaccine. Trial participants were enrolled into age subgroups of 18-55, 56-69 and 70-plus years, which contained about 150, 28 and 57 TCR-sequenced participants, respectively.

This clone was seen a few times. The antigen it binds to is not known. Nothing much larger sits one base from this clone, and base qualities are not available. This sample's time point label indicates: baseline before first vaccination. The treatment or condition tag for this specimen amounts to: meningococcal conjugate vaccine given as trial control. Samples from vaccinated people were obtained from the UK trials COV001 and COV002, which included a single-blind randomized controlled phase 2/3 trial of AZD1222 (ChAdOx1 nCoV-19) in healthy adults. For TCRbeta chain sequencing, PBMC samples were collected from trial participants at day 0 and at day 28 after the second dose. The CDR3 regions of human TCRbeta chains were analyzed by immunosequencing. For the original study's pipeline: Repertoire TCRs were matched against a reference library of SARS-CoV-2-specific TCRs generated with the MIRA antigen-specificity platform. Breadth meant the fraction of unique TCRs that were SARS-CoV-2-associated, whereas depth meant the fraction of total T cells that were SARS-CoV-2-associated. Each spike-specific TCR was assigned to its reactive spike region and to a CD4 or CD8 class using the MIRA data. Log10-transformed breadth and depth values were compared by one-way ANOVA with Sidak's multiple comparisons tests. What TCRdb holds here is the immuneACCESS table cut down to in-frame rearrangements. Part of the clones is not present; checked against another copy, under half of the missing clones reflect an unresolved V gene, and the others are unexplained. That table gives V, J and clone size, and the DNA gave D and trimming. This sample lists 200,000 to 250,000 clones; roughly 91% were detected once. The ten largest clones take up roughly 1% of the sample.

The germline V end is reduced by 2 bases and the J end by 0 bases; junction bases left unmatched: 12. CDR1 is given as MNHEY and CDR2 as SVGEGT, both from the germline V gene. The CDR3, cysteine through phenylalanine, is 19 amino acids long. The retained sequence is limited to the CDR3, 57 bases, with the frame set at the first base. The research as a whole found: No day 14 peak-response samples were available, so repertoires were characterized only after the peak T cell response. Reportedly, close to half of the unique spike-specific TCRs recognized epitopes lying outside the regions that are mutated in the B.1.351 and B.1.1.7 variants. The whole spike protein was spanned by vaccine-associated CD4 TCRs, and dominant responses were seen in regions 160-218 and 743-854. Only five to seven AZD1222 recipients were SARS-CoV-2 seropositive at baseline, limiting conclusions about previously exposed vaccinees. After two AZD1222 doses, both the breadth and the depth of spike-specific TCRs were significantly higher than at day 0 and than in MenACWY recipients. Participants were mostly white British and included more females than males, and it was suggested by the authors that clonal diversity may have been underestimated. In the small 56-69-year group, the increase in depth fell short of significance, most likely because of low power.

The sequence was collected from an adult in good health. The chain is assembled from TRBV6-2 or TRBV6-3 and TRBJ2-3; 9 of the junction bases match TRBD1. The sequences come from peripheral blood, collected on day 0 of MenACWY control vaccination. The CDR3 protein sequence reads: CASSYPTSGTGWSTDTQYF. The DNA reads as follows: TGTGCCAGCAGTTACCCGACATCAGGGACAGGGTGGAGCACAGATACGCAGTATTTT.